This T cell receptor (beta chain) was obtained from a study of blood T cell repertoires in COVID-19 (TCRdb year 2020). Background for the entire study: Samples covering the acute and convalescent phases of COVID-19 were provided by collaborators in the United States, Italy and Spain. The prospective study material was composed of cDNA or gDNA derived from T cells, B-cell-depleted T cells, or PBMCs. Deeply sampled blood TCRbeta repertoires from subjects exposed to, actively infected with, or recovered from COVID-19 were included in the dataset. The repertoires were released in a freely available public database intended as a resource for research on the immune response to SARS-CoV-2. The samples were drawn from two sources: the first 160 participants of the ongoing ImmuneRACE study, and 1,000 to 1,500 subjects contributed by 6 global collaborators. Nearly every sample came with metadata listing a de-identified subject ID, COVID-19 status, age in years and sex. Where available, HLA class I and class II types were obtained from metadata supplied by the sample provider rather than from assay-based typing.

Overall study results and their limits: The amount of clinical and demographic metadata varied by source and participant and was provided uncurated.

The immunoSEQ Assay, a bias-controlled multiplex PCR, was used to amplify TCRbeta CDR3 regions from genomic DNA. The authors processed their data as follows. The number of nucleated cells in each sample was estimated from the amplification of reference gene primers within the assay. Sequence reads were collapsed and filtered to measure the absolute abundance of every unique TCRbeta CDR3 rearrangement. For each sample, productive Simpson clonality was calculated as the square root of Simpson's diversity index across productive rearrangements. Here the immuneACCESS table is served through TCRdb, limited to in-frame sequences with V and J called. Missing clones are a known gap in these copies; in checked studies unresolved V genes cover under half, and the rest lacks a known reason. That table furnishes V, J and clone size, whereas the DNA furnished D and trimming. Here the sample has 76,000 or so clones; around 79% occur a single time. 11% of the sample is held by the ten biggest clonotypes.

Worth noting for this clone: This clone's antigen is unknown. Base qualities are missing; no much larger clone stands one base away.

Each collaborating institution followed its own protocols to collect whole blood in K2EDTA tubes. For TCRbeta analysis, collaborator samples were shipped as frozen whole blood, as isolated PBMCs, or as DNA extracted from either sample type. Between the V and J ends, shortened by 0 bases and 2 bases respectively, the junction contains 20 bases. The CDR3 goes from the cysteine to the phenylalanine over 18 residues. The entry retains the CDR3 DNA only, 54 bases that are in frame from base 1. CDR1 MNHEY and CDR2 SVGEGT are derived from the germline V gene. Sequencing input: peripheral blood. The clonotype was recovered from a man in his fifties or sixties with acute or convalescent COVID-19. The rearranged segments are TRBV6-2 or TRBV6-3 and TRBJ2-7, with the D gene too uncertain to name. The CDR3 in this case is CASSYSNFSPWSTYEQYF. The nucleotides read TGTGCCAGCAGTTACTCGAACTTTTCACCATGGTCAACCTACGAGCAGTACTTC.